This TCR beta chain was identified in a study of CD8 T cells in Susac syndrome. The authors reverse transcribed roughly 0.5 to 1 ug RNA with random hexamers. TCRdb processed the immunoSEQ multiplex PCR reads anew with MiXCR; each CDR3 protein has one entry. The table shows more than 100,000 distinct CDR3 sequences, with just under 95% occurring only once. Germline CDR1 is DFQATT and CDR2 is SNEGSKA (reference sequence). V lost 1 base, J lost 7 bases, and 14 bases lay in between. The CDR3 totals 14 residues. The material sequenced was CD8+ T cells from PBMCs. The sequence derives from a human donor with Susac syndrome. V usage is TRBV20-1 and J usage is TRBJ1-5; the D gene is possibly TRBD1 (6 bases). The chain's CDR3 is CSARGGPMGQPQHF. The CDR3 DNA is TGCAGTGCTAGAGGGGGGCCTATGGGACAGCCCCAGCATTTT.